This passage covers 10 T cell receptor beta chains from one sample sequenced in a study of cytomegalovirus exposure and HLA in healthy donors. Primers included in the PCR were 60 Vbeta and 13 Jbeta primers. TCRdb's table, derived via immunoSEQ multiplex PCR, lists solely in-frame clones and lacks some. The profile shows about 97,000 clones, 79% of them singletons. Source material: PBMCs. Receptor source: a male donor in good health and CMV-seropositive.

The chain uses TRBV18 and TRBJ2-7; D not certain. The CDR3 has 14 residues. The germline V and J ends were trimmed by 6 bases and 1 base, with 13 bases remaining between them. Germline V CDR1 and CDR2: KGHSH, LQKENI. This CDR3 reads CASSPGAFSYEQYF. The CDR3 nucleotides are TGTGCCAGCTCCCCCGGAGCATTTTCCTACGAGCAGTACTTC.

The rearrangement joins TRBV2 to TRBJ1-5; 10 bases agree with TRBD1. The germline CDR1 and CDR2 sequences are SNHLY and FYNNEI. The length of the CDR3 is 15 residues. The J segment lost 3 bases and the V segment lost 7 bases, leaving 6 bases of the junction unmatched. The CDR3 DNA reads TGTGCCAGCACCCCGACAGGGGGCTTCAATCAGCCCCAGCATTTT. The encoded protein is CASTPTGGFNQPQHF.

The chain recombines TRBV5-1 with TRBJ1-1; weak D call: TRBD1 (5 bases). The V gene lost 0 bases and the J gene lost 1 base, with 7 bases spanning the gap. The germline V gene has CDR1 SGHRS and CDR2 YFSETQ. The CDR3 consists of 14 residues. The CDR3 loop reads CASSLGQSNTEAFF. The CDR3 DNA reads TGCGCCAGCAGCTTGGGACAGTCGAACACTGAAGCTTTCTTT.

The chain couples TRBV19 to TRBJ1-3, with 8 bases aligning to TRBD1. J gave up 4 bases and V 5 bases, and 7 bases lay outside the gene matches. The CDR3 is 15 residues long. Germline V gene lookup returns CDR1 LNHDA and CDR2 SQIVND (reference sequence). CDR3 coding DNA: TGTGCCAGTAGTCCAAGGACAGGGAAGGGAAACACCATATATTTT. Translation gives CASSPRTGKGNTIYF.

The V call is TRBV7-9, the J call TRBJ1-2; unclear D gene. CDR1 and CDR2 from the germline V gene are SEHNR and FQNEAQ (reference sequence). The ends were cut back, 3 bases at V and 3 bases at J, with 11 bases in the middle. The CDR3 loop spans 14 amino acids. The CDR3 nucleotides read TGTGCCAGCAGCTTCTGGGCCCGAGACTATGGCTACACCTTC. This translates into CASSFWARDYGYTF.

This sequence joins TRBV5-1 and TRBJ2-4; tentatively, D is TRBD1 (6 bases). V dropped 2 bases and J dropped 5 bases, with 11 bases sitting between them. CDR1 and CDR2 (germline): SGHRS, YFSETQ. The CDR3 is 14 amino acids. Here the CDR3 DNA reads TGCGCCAGCAGCTTAGAAACAGGGCAAAACATTCAGTACTTC. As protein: CASSLETGQNIQYF.

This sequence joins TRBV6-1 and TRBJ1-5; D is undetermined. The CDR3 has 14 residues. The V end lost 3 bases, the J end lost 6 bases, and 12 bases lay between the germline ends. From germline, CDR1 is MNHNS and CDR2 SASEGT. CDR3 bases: TGTGCCAGCAGTGACCCGGGGAATGCTCAGCCCCAGCATTTT. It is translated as CASSDPGNAQPQHF.

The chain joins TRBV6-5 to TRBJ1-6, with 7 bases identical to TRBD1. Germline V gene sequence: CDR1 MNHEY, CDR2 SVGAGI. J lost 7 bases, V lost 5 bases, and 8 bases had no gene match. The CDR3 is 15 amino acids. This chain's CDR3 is CASSNLQGRNSPLHF. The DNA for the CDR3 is TGTGCCAGCAGTAACCTACAGGGGAGGAATTCACCCCTCCACTTT.

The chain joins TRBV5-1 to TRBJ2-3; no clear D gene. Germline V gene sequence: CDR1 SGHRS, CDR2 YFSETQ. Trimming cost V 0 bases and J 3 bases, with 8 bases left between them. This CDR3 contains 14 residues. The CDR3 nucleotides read TGCGCCAGCAGCTTGGTGTCAGAAACAGATACGCAGTATTTT. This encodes CASSLVSETDTQYF.

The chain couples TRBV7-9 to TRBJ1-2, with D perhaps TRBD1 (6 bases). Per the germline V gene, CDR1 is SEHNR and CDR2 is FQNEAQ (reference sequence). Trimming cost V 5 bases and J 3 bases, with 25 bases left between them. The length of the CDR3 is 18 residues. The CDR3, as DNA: TGTGCCAGCAGCCGAAGGGACAAAGATAAGACAGGTCACTATGGCTACACCTTC. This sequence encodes CASSRRDKDKTGHYGYTF. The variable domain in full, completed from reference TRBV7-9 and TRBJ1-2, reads DTGVSQNPRHKITKRGQNVTFRCDPISEHNRLYWYRQTLGQGPEFLTYFQNEAQLEKSRLLSDRFSAERPKGSFSTLEIQRTEQGDSAMYLCASSRRDKDKTGHYGYTFGSGTRLTVV.